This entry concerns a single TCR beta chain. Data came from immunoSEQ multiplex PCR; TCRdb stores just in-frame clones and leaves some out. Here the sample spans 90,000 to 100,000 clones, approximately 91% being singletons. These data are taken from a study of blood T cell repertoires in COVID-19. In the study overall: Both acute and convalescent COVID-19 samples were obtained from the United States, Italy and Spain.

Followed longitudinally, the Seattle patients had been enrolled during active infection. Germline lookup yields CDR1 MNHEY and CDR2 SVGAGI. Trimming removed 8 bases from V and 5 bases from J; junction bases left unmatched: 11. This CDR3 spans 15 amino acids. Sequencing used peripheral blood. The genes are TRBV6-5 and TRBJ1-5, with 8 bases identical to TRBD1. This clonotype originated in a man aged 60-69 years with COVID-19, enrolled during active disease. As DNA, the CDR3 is TGTGCCAGCGCCACGGCAGGGGGCGCGGATCAGCCCCAGCATTTT. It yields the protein CASATAGGADQPQHF.